These 3 T cell receptor beta chains originate from one sample sequenced in a study of cytomegalovirus exposure and HLA in healthy donors. The study ran its PCR with 60 Vbeta and 13 Jbeta primers. Repertoires were generated with immunoSEQ multiplex PCR, while TCRdb's copy carries only in-frame clones and drops some. This table has roughly 180,000 clones, just under 80% appearing once. Source material: PBMCs. Receptors were obtained from a woman aged 30 to 39 in good health and CMV-seropositive.

This clone was seen just once. The chain links TRBV7-9 to TRBJ2-2; D may be TRBD1 (6 bases). CDR3 size: 15 residues. Trimming took 2 bases from V and 4 from J, leaving 11 bases between them. CDR1 is SEHNR and CDR2 is FQNEAQ in the germline V gene (reference sequence). The CDR3 is CASSLYGTPTGELFF. In nucleotides, the CDR3 is TGTGCCAGCAGCTTATACGGGACACCCACCGGGGAGCTGTTTTTT. Looking up the rest from reference TRBV7-9 and TRBJ2-2 gives the full variable domain: DTGVSQNPRHKITKRGQNVTFRCDPISEHNRLYWYRQTLGQGPEFLTYFQNEAQLEKSRLLSDRFSAERPKGSFSTLEIQRTEQGDSAMYLCASSLYGTPTGELFFGEGSRLTVL.

This chain uses TRBV30 with TRBJ2-3; possibly TRBD2 for D (7 bases). Between the trimmed V and J ends, which lost 5 bases and 4 bases, there was a span of 19 bases. The germline V gene has CDR1 GTSNPN and CDR2 SVGIG (reference sequence). The CDR3 totals 15 residues. CDR3 sequence (DNA): TGTGCCTGGGGACCAAGCCGGGGGGCCGCAGATACGCAGTATTTT. It is translated as CAWGPSRGAADTQYF. Complete variable domain (other parts from reference TRBV30 and TRBJ2-3): SQTIHQWPATLVQPVGSPLSLECTVEGTSNPNLYWYRQAAGRGLQLLFYSVGIGQISSEVPQNLSASRPQDRQFILSSKKLLLSDSGFYLCAWGPSRGAADTQYFGPGTRLTVL.

As regards this clone: Other DNA sequences in this specimen translate into the identical CDR3. The chain carries TRBV9 and TRBJ1-1, with a weak D call TRBD1 (5 bases). The CDR3 totals 14 residues. V was cut by 0 bases and J by 1 base, with 7 bases left in between. Germline V gene lookup returns CDR1 SGDLS and CDR2 YYNGEE. CDR3 loop: CASSVVGANTEAFF. DNA for the CDR3: TGTGCCAGCAGCGTAGTTGGGGCGAACACTGAAGCTTTCTTT.